Below are 22 T cell receptor beta chains sequenced from a single sample in a study of metastatic and nonmetastatic thyroid tumors (dated by TCRdb to about 2020). No patient had received any treatment before thyroid surgery. Libraries were prepared through PCR. This sample was sequenced with an Illumina HiSeq 4000. TCRdb trimmed public reads at Q25 via fastp, called clones via MiXCR and kept in-frame beta chains. The sample table shows about 59,000 clones, and about a sixth are seen once. The ten largest clones represent around 9% of the sample. Sequenced: blood. These receptors were collected from a male donor with papillary thyroid cancer or a benign thyroid nodule (not recorded which). Some clones in this sample may be carry-over from other donors' samples.

This clone was detected many times. The V and J genes are TRBV10-2 and TRBJ2-1; 12 nucleotides agree with TRBD2. Looked up from germline, CDR1 is WSHSY and CDR2 is SAAADI. This CDR3 region has 18 residues. V lost 5 bases and J lost 0; bases outside the gene matches: 8. The CDR3 bases are TGCGCCAGCAGTATGGGACTAGCGGGCCCGAGCTCCTACAATGAGCAGTTCTTC. Translation gives CASSMGLAGPSSYNEQFF.

The V call is TRBV20-1, the J call TRBJ2-7; D unclear. Looked up from germline, CDR1 is DFQATT and CDR2 is SNEGSKA (reference sequence). Trimming removed 0 bases at V and 0 bases at J, with 12 bases between. The CDR3 has 15 residues. CDR3 residues: CSARDPRISSYEQYF. The CDR3 DNA follows: TGCAGTGCTAGAGATCCGAGGATAAGCTCCTACGAGCAGTACTTC.

This clone was recorded a few times. Since a much larger clone is just one base distant, this may be a read error. The chain uses TRBV11-1 and TRBJ2-1; 8 nucleotides align to TRBD2. CDR1 and CDR2 (germline): SGHAT, FQDESV (reference sequence). The ends lost 2 bases at V and 9 bases at J; junction bases unmatched: 12. The CDR3 runs to 16 residues. CDR3 residues: CASSLSPGLGALEQFF. CDR3 coding DNA: TGTGCCAGCAGCTTATCTCCGGGACTAGGTGCGCTTGAGCAGTTCTTC.

This clone was seen repeatedly, ten times or more. The rearrangement links TRBV7-8 to TRBJ2-7; TRBD1 might be the D (6 bases). This CDR3 region has 13 residues. The germline V and J ends were trimmed by 4 bases and 7 bases, with 14 bases remaining between them. CDR1 and CDR2 (germline): SGHVS, FQNEAQ. CDR3 in DNA: TGTGCCAGCAGCTCAGGGGTAGGGAAAGAGCAGTACGTC. Protein: CASSSGVGKEQYV.

In this sample, this clone turned up many times. The CDR3 here is CASSPPLQETYGYTF. In nucleotides, the CDR3 is TGTGCCAGCAGCCCACCCTTACAGGAAACCTATGGCTACACCTTC. This chain uses TRBV7-2 with TRBJ1-2; TRBD1 is a possible D gene (5 bases). The germline V gene encodes CDR1 SGHTA and CDR2 FQGNSA. This CDR3 is built from 15 residues. V was clipped by 5 bases and J by 4 bases, with 17 bases between them.

V is TRBV28 and J is TRBJ1-2; 9 bases match TRBD1. The V gene's germline CDR1 is MDHEN and CDR2 SYDVKM. This CDR3 is built from 16 residues. The junction had 9 bases not matched to a gene; V was cut back by 5 bases and J by 2 bases. The CDR3 bases are TGTGCCAGCAGTCCAGGGACAGGGACGATAAACTATGGCTACACCTTC. Amino acid sequence: CASSPGTGTINYGYTF.

This clone has at least ten counts. The chain uses TRBV20-1 and TRBJ2-7, with 9 bases aligning to TRBD2. This CDR3 comprises 12 residues. Germline assignment: CDR1 DFQATT and CDR2 SNEGSKA (reference sequence). Losses at the gene ends were 3 bases for V and 4 bases for J; bases not matched to a gene: 1. CDR3 residues: CSASLAGYEQYV. In nucleotides, the CDR3 is TGCAGTGCTAGCCTAGCGGGATACGAGCAGTACGTC.

Comments on this clone: Different DNA sequences within this sample yield the same CDR3. The chain recombines TRBV3-1 with TRBJ2-7; 10 bases line up with TRBD2. Germline-derived CDR1 and CDR2 are LGHDT and YNNKEL (reference sequence). The CDR3 is made up of 16 amino acids. V shed 4 bases and J 1 base; nucleotides not matched to a gene: 7. The CDR3 is CASSLRTSGASYEQYF. The CDR3 DNA follows: TGTGCCAGCAGCCTGAGGACTAGCGGAGCGTCCTACGAGCAGTACTTC.

This clone has at least ten counts. The chain has TRBV27 and TRBJ1-1; 7 nucleotides align to TRBD1. This CDR3 comprises 15 residues. The germline CDR1 and CDR2 sequences are MNHEY and SMNVEV (reference sequence). With V trimmed by 0 bases and J by 1 base, 2 bases remained unmatched. CDR3: CASSLSTGTNTEAFF. CDR3 bases: TGTGCCAGCAGTTTATCGACAGGGACGAACACTGAAGCTTTCTTT.

Comment on this clone: A much larger clonotype is one base distant, so this may be a read error. This chain links TRBV6-2 or TRBV6-3 with TRBJ2-2, with D possibly being TRBD1 or TRBD2 (8 bases each). Trimming stripped 9 bases from V and 4 bases from J, with 30 bases between. The CDR3 runs to 19 residues. Germline lookup yields CDR1 MNHEY and CDR2 SVGEGT. Here the CDR3 reads CASQYGQGRAGGTTGELFF. CDR3 nucleotide sequence: TGTGCCAGTCAATACGGACAGGGAAGGGCGGGAGGTACCACCGGGGAGCTGTTTTTT.

This clone was counted at least ten times. Other DNA sequences in this sample translate to the same CDR3. The J gene is TRBJ2-2, the V gene TRBV28; TRBD1 might be the D (6 bases). This CDR3 region has 15 residues. Germline CDR1 is MDHEN and CDR2 is SYDVKM. The ends were cut back, 8 bases at V and 0 bases at J, with 13 bases in the middle. CDR3 nucleotide sequence: TGTGCCAGCTATCGAGGGGGTACGAACACCGGGGAGCTGTTTTTT. Translating gives CASYRGGTNTGELFF.

This clone was detected ten times or more. The rearrangement joins TRBV30 to TRBJ2-7; no clear D gene. Trimming took 0 bases from V and 3 from J, leaving 12 bases between them. CDR3 length equals 14 residues. Germline CDR1 and CDR2: GTSNPN and SVGIG (reference sequence). The CDR3 reads CAWSVAPELYEQYF. In DNA, the CDR3 is TGTGCCTGGAGTGTTGCGCCTGAGCTCTACGAGCAGTACTTC.

This clone was observed many times. This sequence joins TRBV6-2 or TRBV6-3 and TRBJ2-1; D is unresolved. V lost 7 bases and J 4 bases, leaving 14 bases between the germline ends. The CDR3 length is 14 residues. The germline V gene has CDR1 MNHEY and CDR2 SVGEGT. The CDR3 sequence: CASTLNKKYNEQFF. DNA for the CDR3: TGTGCCAGCACCCTTAACAAGAAATACAATGAGCAGTTCTTC.

This clone occurred many times. V usage is TRBV5-6 and J usage is TRBJ1-3; D is possibly TRBD1 (6 bases). Trimming shortened V by 7 bases and J by 2 bases, and 16 bases separated the two germline ends. This CDR3 comprises 15 residues. Germline assignment: CDR1 SGHDT and CDR2 YYEEEE. CDR3: CASGETGSPGNTIYF. Here the CDR3 DNA reads TGTGCCAGCGGGGAAACAGGGTCTCCTGGAAACACCATATATTTT.

This clone was recorded many times. The rearrangement joins TRBV5-1 to TRBJ2-7; TRBD2 aligns across 9 bases. Trimming took 0 bases from V and 5 from J; bases not matched to a gene: 9. Germline CDR1 reads SGHRS; CDR2 reads YFSETQ. The CDR3 is 16 residues long. The CDR3 DNA reads TGCGCCAGCAGCTTGGAGCCCAGCGGGGGGCGGGACGAGCAGTACTTC. Amino acids: CASSLEPSGGRDEQYF.

This clone showed up many times. The rearrangement links TRBV29-1 to TRBJ1-2, with 7 bases that match TRBD1. The V and J ends lost 5 bases and 6 bases, in that order; junction bases with no gene match: 12. The V gene's germline CDR1 is SQVTM and CDR2 ANQGSEA. This CDR3 contains 14 residues. The CDR3 loop is CSVTEVRGFDGYTF. CDR3 sequence (DNA): TGCAGCGTTACGGAGGTCAGGGGGTTCGATGGCTACACCTTC.

There are many counts of this clone. J is TRBJ1-1 and V is TRBV29-1, with TRBD1 identical over 11 bases. Trimming cost V 6 bases and J 0 bases; bases outside gene matches: 12. The CDR3 covers 17 residues. CDR1 and CDR2 from the germline V gene are SQVTM and ANQGSEA. The CDR3 loop reads CSVDRGLSGIMNTEAFF. CDR3 DNA sequence: TGCAGCGTGGACAGGGGGCTAAGTGGAATCATGAACACTGAAGCTTTCTTT.

This sequence joins TRBV11-2 and TRBJ1-2; D is perhaps TRBD1 (5 bases). Trimming left V 1 base short and J 4 bases short, with 16 bases between. CDR1 is SGHAT and CDR2 is FQNNGV in the germline V gene. The CDR3 spans 16 residues. The CDR3 nucleotides are TGTGCCAGCAGCTTAGGGGATAGGGTGAGGGGCTATGGCTACACCTTC. Protein sequence: CASSLGDRVRGYGYTF. Together with reference TRBV11-2 and TRBJ1-2, the CDR3 gives the full variable domain: EAGVAQSPRYKIIEKRQSVAFWCNPISGHATLYWYQQILGQGPKLLIQFQNNGVVDDSQLPKDRFSAERLKGVDSTLKIQPAKLEDSAVYLCASSLGDRVRGYGYTFGSGTRLTVV.

This clone has a handful of counts. At one of its ends the junction is not consistent with the germline gene, which may arise from a read error. This chain joins TRBV30 and TRBJ2-7, with a possible D match to TRBD2 (6 bases). CDR1 and CDR2 (germline): GTSNPN, SVGIG (reference sequence). This CDR3 has 14 amino acids. The CDR3 DNA reads as TGTGTCTGGAGTGATGGGGGGTCGTCCTACGAGCAGTACTTC. As protein: CVWSDGGSSYEQYF.

In this sample, this clone turned up many times. V and J are TRBV5-1 and TRBJ2-1; 12 nucleotides match TRBD2. Trimming at V came to 3 bases and at J to 9 bases, leaving 7 bases not matched to a gene. CDR3 length: 15 residues. The germline gives CDR1 SGHRS, CDR2 YFSETQ. In nucleotides, the CDR3 is TGCGCCAGCAGCTGGACTAGCGGGGCGGAGGGTGAGCAGTTCTTC. Amino acid sequence: CASSWTSGAEGEQFF.

This clone appeared many times. This chain joins TRBV6-1 and TRBJ2-3; the match to TRBD2 covers 13 bases. CDR3 length equals 15 residues. Germline CDR1 reads MNHNS; CDR2 reads SASEGT. Trimming removed 6 bases from V and 2 bases from J; junction bases left unmatched: 2. As DNA, the CDR3 is TGTGCCAGCAGGACTAGCGGGAGGTCCACAGATACGCAGTATTTT. It specifies CASRTSGRSTDTQYF.

As regards this clone: This may arise from a read error, as a much more abundant clone is one base away. V usage is TRBV5-6 and J usage is TRBJ2-3; D is unclear. Germline-derived CDR1 and CDR2 are SGHDT and YYEEEE. There are 15 residues in the CDR3. The CDR3 DNA is TGTGCCAGCAGCACTACTGCGCTAAGAGGAGATACGCATTATTTT. Protein sequence: CASSTTALRGDTHYF.